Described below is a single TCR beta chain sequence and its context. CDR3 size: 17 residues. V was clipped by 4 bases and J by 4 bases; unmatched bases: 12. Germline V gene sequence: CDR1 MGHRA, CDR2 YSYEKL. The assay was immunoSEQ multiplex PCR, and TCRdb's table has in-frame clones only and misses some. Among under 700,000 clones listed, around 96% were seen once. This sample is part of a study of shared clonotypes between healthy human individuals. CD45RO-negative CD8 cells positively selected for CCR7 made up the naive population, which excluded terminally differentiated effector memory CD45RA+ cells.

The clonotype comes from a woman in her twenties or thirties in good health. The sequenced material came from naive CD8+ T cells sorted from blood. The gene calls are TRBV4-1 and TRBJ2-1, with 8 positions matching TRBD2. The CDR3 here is CASSPRSGTNVYNEQFF. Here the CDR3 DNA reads TGCGCCAGCAGCCCCCGTAGCGGGACCAACGTTTACAATGAGCAGTTCTTC.